This TCR beta chain came from a study of blood T cell repertoires in COVID-19. Measured with immunoSEQ multiplex PCR; TCRdb has only the in-frame clones, and not every one. This sample has tens of thousands of clones, with 70% to 90% found just once. The V segment lost 2 bases and the J segment 4 bases; nucleotides outside the gene matches: 2. The germline gives CDR1 LGHDT, CDR2 YNNKEL (reference sequence). The CDR3 is made up of 14 amino acids. This TCR derives from a man in his fifties with acute or convalescent COVID-19. The V call is TRBV3-1 (or the pseudogene TRBV3-2), the J call TRBJ1-1; 9 bases fit TRBD1. The sample was peripheral blood. CDR3: CASSQRDRATEAFF. The CDR3 bases are TGTGCCAGCAGCCAAAGGGACAGGGCCACTGAAGCTTTCTTT.